These 5 T cell receptor beta chains share one sample of origin, sequenced in a study of blood T cell repertoires in COVID-19. The table came from immunoSEQ multiplex PCR; TCRdb's copy has only in-frame clones and leaves some out. The sample carries 300,000 to 500,000 clones, 85% to 90% recorded once. The sample taken for sequencing was PBMCs or T cells enriched from blood (not recorded which). Receptors were obtained from a woman aged 25-40 years with acute COVID-19.

The CDR3 nucleotides are TGCGCCAGCAGCCAAGATAGAGTCCAGGGTGGCAATTCACCCCTCCACTTT. Translation: CASSQDRVQGGNSPLHF. The genes are TRBV4-3 and TRBJ1-6; the D gene is possibly TRBD1 (5 bases). The germline V gene has CDR1 LGHNA and CDR2 YSLEER. CDR3 size: 17 residues. V was shortened by 0 bases and J by 7 bases, with 16 bases between the two germline ends.

This clone was counted between two and nine times. V gene TRBV2 combines with J gene TRBJ2-2; maybe TRBD2 (6 bases). CDR1 SNHLY and CDR2 FYNNEI come from the germline V gene. The CDR3 runs to 13 residues. V lost 8 bases and J lost 9, with 16 bases in between. The chain's CDR3 is CASAQEGFRELFF. The CDR3 DNA is TGTGCCAGCGCACAGGAGGGGTTCAGGGAGCTGTTTTTT. The complete variable domain, with remaining parts taken from reference TRBV2 and TRBJ2-2, reads EPEVTQTPSHQVTQMGQEVILRCVPISNHLYFYWYRQILGQKVEFLVSFYNNEISEKSEIFDDQFSVERPDGSNFTLKIRSTKLEDSAMYFCASAQEGFRELFFGEGSRLTVL.

This clone was observed a single time. The chain couples TRBV4-2 to TRBJ2-1, with D uncertain. The CDR3 extends over 16 amino acids. Germline CDR1 and CDR2: LGHNA and YNFKEQ. Trimming left V 2 bases short and J 3 bases short, with 14 bases between. CDR3 coding DNA: TGTGCCAGCAGCCAAATTGAAAATCCACTCTACAATGAGCAGTTCTTC. Translation: CASSQIENPLYNEQFF.

This clone was observed many times. The rearrangement links TRBV2 to TRBJ1-5; weak D call: TRBD1 (6 bases). Germline CDR1 and CDR2: SNHLY and FYNNEI. Trimming removed 6 bases from V and 3 bases from J, with 15 bases in between. This CDR3 contains 15 residues. The CDR3 DNA is TGTGCCAGCAGCTCGGCCGGACAGCTCAATCAGCCCCAGCATTTT. This gives the protein CASSSAGQLNQPQHF.

The CDR3 DNA reads TGCGCCAGCAGCCAAGAGGTGACTAGCGGGGGACAGTACCAAGAGACCCAGTACTTC. Translated, it gives CASSQEVTSGGQYQETQYF. This chain uses TRBV4-3 with TRBJ2-5; TRBD2 matches at 12 bases. The germline CDR1 and CDR2 sequences are LGHNA and YSLEER. V trimming: 0 bases; J trimming: 0 bases; junction bases outside the gene matches: 8. The CDR3 runs 19 residues.